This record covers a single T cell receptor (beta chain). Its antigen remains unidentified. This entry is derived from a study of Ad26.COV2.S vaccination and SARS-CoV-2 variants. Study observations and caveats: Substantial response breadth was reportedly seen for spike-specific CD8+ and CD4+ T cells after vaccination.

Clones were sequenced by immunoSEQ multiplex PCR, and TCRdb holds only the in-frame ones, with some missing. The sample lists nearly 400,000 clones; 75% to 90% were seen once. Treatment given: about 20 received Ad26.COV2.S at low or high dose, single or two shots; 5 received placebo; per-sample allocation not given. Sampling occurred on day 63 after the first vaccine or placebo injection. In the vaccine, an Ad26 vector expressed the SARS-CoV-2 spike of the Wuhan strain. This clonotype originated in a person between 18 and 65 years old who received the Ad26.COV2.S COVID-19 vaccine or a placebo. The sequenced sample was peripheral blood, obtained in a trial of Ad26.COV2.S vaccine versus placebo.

The CDR3 loop reads CASSPGDRRNEKLFF. The CDR3 DNA sequence: TGTGCCAGCAGCCCGGGGGACAGGCGGAATGAAAAACTGTTTTTT. The chain carries TRBV5-5 and TRBJ1-4; TRBD1 matches at 8 bases. The CDR3 loop spans 15 amino acids. Germline V gene sequence: CDR1 SGHKS, CDR2 YYEKEE (reference sequence). J gave up 5 bases and V 4 bases, and 7 bases lay outside the gene matches.